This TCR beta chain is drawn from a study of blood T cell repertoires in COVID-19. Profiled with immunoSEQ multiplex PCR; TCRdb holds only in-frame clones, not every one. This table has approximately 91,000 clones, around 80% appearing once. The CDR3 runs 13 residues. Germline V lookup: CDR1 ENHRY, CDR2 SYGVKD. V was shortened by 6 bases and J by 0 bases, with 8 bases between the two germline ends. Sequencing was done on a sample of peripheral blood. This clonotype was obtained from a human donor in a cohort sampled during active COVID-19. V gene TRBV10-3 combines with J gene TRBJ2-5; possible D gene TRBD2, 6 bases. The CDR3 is CAIRGGHQETQYF. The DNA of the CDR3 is TGTGCCATCAGGGGGGGACACCAAGAGACCCAGTACTTC.